The present entry profiles one TCR beta chain with its context. This clone's antigen is unknown. One base away there is no much larger clone; base qualities are not given. This sample was taken from a study of Ad26.COV2.S vaccination and SARS-CoV-2 variants (dated by TCRdb to the early 2020s). General notes on the study: Vaccine-arm donors were drawn from COV1001, a multicentre, randomized, double-blind, placebo-controlled phase I-IIa trial of Ad26.COV2.S in healthy adults. Trial participants were randomized into five groups of five: low-dose or high-dose Ad26.COV2.S given once or twice, or placebo on both occasions. The specificity and breadth of SARS-CoV-2-reactive T cell receptors after Ad26.COV2.S vaccination were assessed by TCRbeta repertoire sequencing. Dosing of Ad26.COV2.S was intramuscular, at either 5x10^10 or 1x10^11 viral particles, delivered as one shot or as two shots spaced 56 days apart. Blinding of investigators to trial group allocation was maintained during experiments and outcome assessment. A total of approximately 32 samples were included in the TCR-sequenced set, comprising around 20 Ad26.COV2.S vaccine recipients, 5 placebo recipients and 8 SARS-CoV-2 convalescent individuals.

Looking up the germline V gene yields CDR1 MNHEY and CDR2 SVGAGI. The CDR3 measures 13 amino acids from cysteine to phenylalanine. Only CDR3 DNA remains: 39 bases, in frame from the first base. Unmatched junction bases come to 5, with V trimmed by 7 bases and J by 2 bases. On the study overall, not on this receptor specifically: Comparing responses between vaccine doses or regimens was not something the study was powered to do. Comparable non-spike TCR breadth was observed between vaccine and placebo recipients, consistent with only spike being contained in the vaccine. The authors noted that total T cell responses may have been underestimated by the TCR breadth and depth analyses. After vaccination, spike-specific CD8+ and CD4+ T cell responses were reported to show substantial breadth. Compared with placebo recipients, Ad26.COV2.S recipients showed higher spike-specific TCR breadth (P = 0.0014).

The immunoSEQ Assay was the method used to sequence TCRbeta CDR3 regions. After extraction, genomic DNA underwent amplification by bias-controlled multiplex PCR, followed by high-throughput sequencing. The original methods were these. To quantify the absolute abundance of every unique TCRbeta CDR3 region, sequences were collapsed and filtered. Usable DNA was measured by amplifying reference genes present in all nucleated cells, and TCRbeta template counts were normalized to that usable DNA to estimate T cell fraction. Repertoire TCRs were annotated as SARS-CoV-2-specific when V gene, CDR3 amino acid sequence and J gene were exactly matched to a known reactive TCR set. MIRA supplied the reference SARS-CoV-2 TCR set, which was filtered for enrichment in COVID-19-positive ImmuneCODE repertoires so that public or cross-reactive TCRs were removed. Using the MIRA antigens, annotated TCRs were further analysed by specific ORF or by position within an ORF. Depth was the summed frequency of annotated unique rearrangements, while breadth was defined as annotated unique rearrangements over total unique productive rearrangements. Two-sided Wilcoxon rank-sum tests were used to compare TCR breadth between groups. The table was pulled from immuneACCESS by TCRdb, which kept in-frame rearrangements only. Such tables lose some clones; where checked, under half of the loss comes from unresolved V genes, and the rest has no known cause. That table furnishes V, J and clone size, whereas the DNA furnished D and trimming. Within this sample are 250,000 or so clones, with approximately 90% of them counted one time only. The ten most abundant clones make up 2.9% of the sample.

Read against the paper, the sample's treatment or condition label means: about 20 received Ad26.COV2.S at low or high dose, single or two shots; about 5 received placebo; per-sample allocation not given. For vaccine and placebo recipients, repertoires were sequenced using samples collected on day 63 after the first injection. Between 29 July and 7 August 2020, Cohort 1b enrolled around 25 adults aged 18-55 years at one site in Boston, USA. As a vaccine, Ad26.COV2.S was a replication-incompetent adenovirus type 26 vector that expressed a prefusion-stabilized SARS-CoV-2 spike protein derived from the original Wuhan strain.

The chain links TRBV6-5 with TRBJ2-7, with 7 central nucleotides matching TRBD1. This TCR came from a person aged 18-65 years who received the Ad26.COV2.S COVID-19 vaccine or a placebo. The sequencing here drew on peripheral blood, taken in a trial of Ad26.COV2.S vaccine versus placebo. The nucleotide sequence reads as follows: TGTGCCAGCAATACAGGGGCTCCCTACGAGCAGTACTTC. It translates to CASNTGAPYEQYF.